The text below deals with one T cell receptor (beta chain). Antigen specificity is unknown. The sample is drawn from a study of vaccination and CD4 T cells after COVID-19. Study as a whole: Recovered patients in the cohort numbered six men and four women, two of them Hispanic.

Treatment: approximately nine-day PBMC culture with coronavirus spike peptide pools or control peptides (ViraFEST assay). Researchers used the Oncomine TCR Beta short-read assay to sequence DNA from cultured CD4+ T cells. Using its own MiXCR run on the PCR reads, TCRdb lists one record per CDR3 protein. The data contain 12,000 to 15,000 distinct CDR3 sequences, under 30% of them seen just once; the ten biggest clones take up under 25%. The CDR3 consists of 15 residues. The V end lost 1 base, the J end lost 6 bases, and 17 bases lay between the germline ends. Germline CDR1 is SGDLS and CDR2 is YYNGEE.

The source is a human donor with COVID-19. The sample was cultured CD4+ T cells from blood. The chain combines TRBV9 with TRBJ2-7; perhaps TRBD1 as D (5 bases). The CDR3 loop reads CASSVLSVGVSEQYF. The CDR3 bases are TGTGCCAGCAGCGTATTATCAGTAGGGGTAAGCGAGCAGTACTTC.